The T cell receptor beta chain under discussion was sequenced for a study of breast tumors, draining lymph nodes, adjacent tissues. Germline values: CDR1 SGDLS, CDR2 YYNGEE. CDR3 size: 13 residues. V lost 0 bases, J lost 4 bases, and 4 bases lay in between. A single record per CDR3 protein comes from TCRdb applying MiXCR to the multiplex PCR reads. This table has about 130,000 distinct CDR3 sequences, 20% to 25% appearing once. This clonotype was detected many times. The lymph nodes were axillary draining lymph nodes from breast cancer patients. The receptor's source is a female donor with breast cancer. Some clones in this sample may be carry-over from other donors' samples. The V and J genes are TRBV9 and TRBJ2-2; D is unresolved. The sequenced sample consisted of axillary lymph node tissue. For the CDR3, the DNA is TGTGCCAGCAGCGTAGAACTCACCGGGGAGCTGTTTTTT. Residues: CASSVELTGELFF.